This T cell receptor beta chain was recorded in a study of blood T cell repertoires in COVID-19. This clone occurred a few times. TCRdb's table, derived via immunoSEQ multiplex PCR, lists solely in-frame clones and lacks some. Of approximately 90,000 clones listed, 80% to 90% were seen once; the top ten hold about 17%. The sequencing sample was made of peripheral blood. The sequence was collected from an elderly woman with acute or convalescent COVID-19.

This chain's CDR3 is CASSLLPTGGYEQYF. CDR3 nucleotide sequence: TGTGCCAGCAGTTTACTCCCGACAGGGGGCTACGAGCAGTACTTC. The chain uses TRBV27 and TRBJ2-7; 9 nucleotides line up with TRBD1. Germline CDR1 reads MNHEY; CDR2 reads SMNVEV (reference sequence). This CDR3 is 15 amino acids long. After removal of 2 bases from V and 3 bases from J, the junction contained 5 bases not matched to a gene.